This T cell receptor (beta chain) was sequenced in a study of blood T cells in healthy people across ages. At the level of the study: When template switching was applied, about one barcoded beta molecule was captured per two T cells.

Of note for this clonotype: Its antigen is not identified.

Each donor supplied ten milliliters of peripheral blood. The extraction recovered at least 5 micrograms of total RNA per sample. Using a J-beta primer mix together with a sample-barcoded 5' primer, a second PCR was run for about 6 to 11 cycles. TCRdb used MiXCR to reprocess the 5' RACE reads, holding one entry per CDR3 protein. The table lists about 680,000 distinct CDR3 sequences, over 45% of them singletons. Whole-study findings and limits: Compared with aged donors, long-lived donors showed fewer expanded clones, suggesting selection.

The receptor was derived from an older woman in good health. The sequencing input was blood.

CDR3 sequence (DNA): TGTGCCAGCAGCTTCCAGCGGGAAGGTGAGCAGTTCTTC. This translates into CASSFQREGEQFF. V and J are TRBV5-6 and TRBJ2-1; TRBD2 agrees at 7 bases. The CDR3 extends over 13 amino acids. After removal of 2 bases from V and 9 bases from J, the junction contained 5 bases not matched to a gene. From germline, CDR1 is SGHDT and CDR2 YYEEEE.